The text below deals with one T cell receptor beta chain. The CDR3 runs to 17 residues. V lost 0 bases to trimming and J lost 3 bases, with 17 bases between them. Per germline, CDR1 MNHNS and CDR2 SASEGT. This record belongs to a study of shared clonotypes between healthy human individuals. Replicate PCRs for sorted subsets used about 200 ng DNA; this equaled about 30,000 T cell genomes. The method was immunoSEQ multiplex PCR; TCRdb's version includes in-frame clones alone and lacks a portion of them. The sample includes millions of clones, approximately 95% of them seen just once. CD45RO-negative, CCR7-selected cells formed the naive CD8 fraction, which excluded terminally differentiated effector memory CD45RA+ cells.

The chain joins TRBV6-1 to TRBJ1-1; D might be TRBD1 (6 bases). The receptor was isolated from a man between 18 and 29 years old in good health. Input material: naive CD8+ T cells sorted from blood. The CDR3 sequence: CASSEAFQRQDDTEAFF. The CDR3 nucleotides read TGTGCCAGCAGTGAAGCCTTCCAGAGACAGGATGACACTGAAGCTTTCTTT.